The next 9 T cell receptor beta chains were all read from a single sample in a study of post-analysis software for immune sequencing data. The authors incorporated unique molecular identifiers into the TCR beta cDNA libraries. From the PCR reads, TCRdb called clonotypes with MiXCR, one entry per CDR3 protein. This table holds hundreds of thousands of distinct CDR3 sequences, roughly 38% found once. No antigen has been assigned to these receptors. Study-level findings and limits: Elevated frequency relative to controls characterized roughly five TRBV segments in patients, TRBV5-6, TRBV5-1 and TRBV20-1 among them.

Sequencing input: blood. These receptors originate from a girl aged 2 to 9 with multiple sclerosis.

The chain carries TRBV18 and TRBJ2-5; 12 bases map to TRBD2. Germline V CDR1 and CDR2: KGHSH, LQKENI. Trimming removed 3 bases from V and 4 bases from J; junction bases left unmatched: 3. The CDR3 loop spans 15 amino acids. CDR3 sequence: CASSPSTSGRETQYF. The CDR3 nucleotides read TGTGCCAGCTCACCTTCGACTAGCGGGAGAGAGACCCAGTACTTC.

The table lists this clonotype with a few counts. The CDR3 spells CASSVATGSYNEQFF. The CDR3 nucleotides read TGTGCCAGCAGCGTAGCTACAGGCTCCTACAATGAGCAGTTCTTC. The chain is built from TRBV9 and TRBJ2-1; D is perhaps TRBD1 (5 bases). Germline V gives CDR1 SGDLS, CDR2 YYNGEE. The V gene lost 0 bases and the J gene lost 0 bases, with 7 bases spanning the gap. The CDR3 length is 15 residues.

J is TRBJ2-7 and V is TRBV24-1; D gene uncertain. Trimming stripped 0 bases from V and 6 bases from J, with 2 bases between. The germline V gene has CDR1 KGHDR and CDR2 SFDVKD. This CDR3 has 11 amino acids. The CDR3 coding sequence is TGTGCCACCAGTGATTTGGGCGAGCAGTACTTC. Amino acids: CATSDLGEQYF.

V is TRBV27 and J is TRBJ2-1; 9 nucleotides align to TRBD2. The V gene's germline CDR1 is MNHEY and CDR2 SMNVEV (reference sequence). The CDR3 consists of 13 residues. The J segment lost 8 bases and the V segment lost 6 bases, leaving 5 bases of the junction unmatched. The CDR3 reads CASSRQREDEQFF. Here the CDR3 DNA reads TGTGCCAGCAGCCGACAGCGGGAGGATGAGCAGTTCTTC.

This clonotype has just a few counts. CDR3 DNA: TGTGCCAGCAGCCCCCTCACCCACTATGGCTACACCTTC. Amino acid sequence: CASSPLTHYGYTF. The gene calls are TRBV12-3 or TRBV12-4 and TRBJ1-2, with D unclear. V lost 6 bases and J lost 3, with 11 bases in between. The CDR3 extends over 13 amino acids.

The chain combines TRBV28 with TRBJ2-3; no clear D gene. The CDR3 covers 12 residues. CDR1 is MDHEN and CDR2 is SYDVKM in the germline V gene. V lost 7 bases and J lost 2, with 7 bases in between. CDR3 loop: CASTYPTDTQYF. CDR3 nucleotide sequence: TGTGCCAGCACTTATCCCACAGATACGCAGTATTTT.

The gene calls are TRBV7-2 and TRBJ2-5, with 13 bases identical to TRBD2. There are 16 residues in the CDR3. Germline CDR1 reads SGHTA; CDR2 reads FQGNSA. V dropped 5 bases and J dropped 2; count of bases not matched to a gene: 5. The DNA for the CDR3 is TGTGCCAGCAGCCCCGGGACTAGCGGGATACAAGAGACCCAGTACTTC. Translation gives CASSPGTSGIQETQYF. Drawing the rest from reference TRBV7-2 and TRBJ2-5, the complete variable domain is GAGVSQSPSNKVTEKGKDVELRCDPISGHTALYWYRQSLGQGLEFLIYFQGNSAPDKSGLPSDRFSAERTGGSVSTLTIQRTQQEDSAVYLCASSPGTSGIQETQYFGPGTRLLVL.

This clonotype appeared once. The CDR3 DNA reads TGTGCCAGCAGTTCACCCCTAGTCGTCTCCTACAATGAGCAGTTCTTC. It is translated as CASSSPLVVSYNEQFF. The rearrangement joins TRBV6-2 or TRBV6-3 to TRBJ2-1; D not certain. CDR1 and CDR2 (germline): MNHEY, SVGEGT. This CDR3 comprises 16 residues. Trimming took off 4 bases at V and 0 bases at J, with 13 bases between the two ends.

This rearrangement joins TRBV1 to TRBJ2-3; TRBD2, the D gene given by the table, was not confirmed from the DNA. TRBV1 is given as a pseudogene. The CDR3 covers 23 residues. CDR3 DNA: TGCACCAGCAGCCAAAAGTTAAAAGTGCGACTAGCGGGAGGAGGAGTGGGCACAGATACGCAGTATTTT. It is translated as CTSSQKLKVRLAGGGVGTDTQYF.